This T cell receptor beta chain is from a study of T cell repertoires in cytomegalovirus infection. Study in general: Signatures in public TCR beta sequences pointed to both CMV infection and matching HLA type. Broader study findings: Ex vivo, HLA-C-restricted CMV-specific TCR beta clonotypes prevailed over the rest of the response. Identification of carriers of CMV plus the relevant HLA was achieved through cumulative public TCR beta family frequency.

TCRdb passed the reads through MiXCR, listing each CDR3 protein once. This sample has a few hundred thousand distinct CDR3 sequences, with around 9.5% found just once. There are 17 residues in the CDR3. Germline loops: CDR1 LNHDA, CDR2 SQIVND (reference sequence). V was clipped by 7 bases and J by 7 bases; unmatched bases: 16. This clonotype appeared many times. The antigen is unknown. The source of this sequence is a human donor in good health (CMV status not recorded). Some clones in this sample may be carry-over from other donors' samples. The sample taken for sequencing was PBMCs. The chain is built from TRBV19 and TRBJ2-2, with 9 bases matching TRBD2. DNA of the CDR3: TGTGCCAGTACCCTACTAGCGGGCGTACCCCCAGGCGGGGAGCTGTTTTTT. Protein: CASTLLAGVPPGGELFF.